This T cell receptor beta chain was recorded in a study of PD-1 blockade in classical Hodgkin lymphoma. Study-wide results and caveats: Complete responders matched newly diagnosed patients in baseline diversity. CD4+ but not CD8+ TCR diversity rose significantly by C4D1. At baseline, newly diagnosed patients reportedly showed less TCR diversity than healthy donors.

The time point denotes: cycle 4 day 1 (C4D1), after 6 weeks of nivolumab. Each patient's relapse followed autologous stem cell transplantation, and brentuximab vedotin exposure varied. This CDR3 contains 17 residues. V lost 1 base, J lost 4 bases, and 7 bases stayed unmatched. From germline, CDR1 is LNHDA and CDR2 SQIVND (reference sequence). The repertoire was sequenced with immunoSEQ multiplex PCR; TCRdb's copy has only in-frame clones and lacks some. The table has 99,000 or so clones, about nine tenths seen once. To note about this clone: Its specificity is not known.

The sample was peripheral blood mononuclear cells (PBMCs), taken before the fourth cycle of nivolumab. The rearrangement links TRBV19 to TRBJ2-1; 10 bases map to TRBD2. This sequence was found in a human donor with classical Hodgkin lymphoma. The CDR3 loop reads CASSIANSGRWYNEQFF. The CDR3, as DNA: TGTGCCAGTAGTATAGCTAATAGCGGGAGGTGGTACAATGAGCAGTTCTTC.